This record concerns one TCR beta chain sequence. Its antigen is undetermined. This record comes from a study of early stage breast cancer tumors. Findings and caveats of the study: Compared with adjacent normal breast, tumors showed about 2.5-fold denser, more clonal T cells. Blood repertoires resembled normal breast more than tumor.

Measured with immunoSEQ multiplex PCR; TCRdb has only the in-frame clones, and not every one. The sample includes about 19,000 clones, 65% to 85% of them seen just once. The CDR3 is made up of 20 amino acids. The trim removed 1 base at V and 2 bases at J, leaving 18 bases unmatched. CDR1 and CDR2 (germline): SGHTA, FQGTGA. The receptor comes from a person between 65 and 79 years old with breast cancer. The chain uses TRBV7-3 and TRBJ2-7, with TRBD1 identical over 9 bases. Specimen: blood. CDR3 sequence (DNA): TGTGCCAGCAGCTTAAACCCCCCGGGACAGGGCTCTACGAACACCTACGAGCAGTACTTC. This sequence encodes CASSLNPPGQGSTNTYEQYF.